These T cell receptor beta chains were read from a single sample in a study of blood T cell repertoires in COVID-19. Libraries were prepared by immunoSEQ multiplex PCR; TCRdb keeps only in-frame clonotypes and omits some of them. Of about 52,000 clones in the sample, approximately 90% are singletons; the top ten hold 14%. Sequenced input: peripheral blood. These receptors were obtained from a man between 70 and 80 years old with acute or convalescent COVID-19. The CDR3 runs from the conserved cysteine through the conserved F or W. The D gene is left open where the match is weak. Clone size is stated in some rows and not others, as once, few, many or a class when expanded.

J gene	D gene	V gene	clone size	CDR3 protein	CDR3 DNA
TRBJ1-5	TRBD1	TRBV5-6	-	CASSLAGQGAYQPQHF	TGTGCCAGCAGCTTGGCGGGACAGGGGGCGTATCAGCCCCAGCATTTT
TRBJ1-2	TRBD1	TRBV5-1	few	CASRPQSGGYGYTF	TGCGCCAGCCGACCCCAATCAGGGGGCTATGGCTACACCTTC
TRBJ2-5	TRBD2	TRBV19	-	CASSIDFGGGGQETQYF	TGTGCCAGTAGTATAGATTTCGGAGGCGGGGGGCAAGAGACCCAGTACTTC
TRBJ2-3	-	TRBV4-3	-	CASSQIHTDTQYF	TGCGCCAGCAGCCAAATACACACAGATACGCAGTATTTT
TRBJ2-7	-	TRBV2	-	CASSPVNRGQYF	TGTGCCAGCAGTCCGGTGAACCGGGGGCAGTACTTC
TRBJ1-2	-	TRBV7-9	-	CASSPGVVTDGYTF	TGTGCCAGCAGCCCGGGGGTGGTGACGGATGGCTACACCTTC
TRBJ1-1	TRBD1	TRBV14	-	CASSHPSNRQGRRTEAFF	TGTGCCAGCAGCCACCCCTCAAATCGACAGGGGAGGAGGACTGAAGCTTTCTTT
TRBJ2-7	TRBD1	TRBV12-5	-	CASGPTGGEQYF	TGTGCTAGTGGTCCGACAGGGGGCGAGCAGTACTTC
TRBJ2-3	-	TRBV7-3	-	CASSSSVLDTQYF	TGTGCCAGCAGCTCTTCGGTGTTAGATACGCAGTATTTT
TRBJ1-2	-	TRBV5-1	once	CASSLLAGGYGYTF	TGCGCCAGCAGCTTGTTGGCAGGAGGGTATGGCTACACCTTC
TRBJ1-4	TRBD1	TRBV24-1	-	CATSDSRQGGEKLFF	TGTGCCACCAGTGACTCTCGACAGGGTGGTGAAAAACTGTTTTTT
TRBJ1-1	-	TRBV7-2	-	CASSPGGDTEAFF	TGTGCCAGCAGCCCCGGGGGGGACACTGAAGCTTTCTTT
TRBJ2-2	TRBD2	TRBV6-6	-	CASSLAGGPIRELFF	TGTGCCAGCAGCTTAGCGGGGGGGCCTATTCGGGAGCTGTTTTTT
TRBJ2-7	-	TRBV5-1	-	CASSLAPVYEQYF	TGCGCCAGCAGCTTGGCCCCCGTTTACGAGCAGTACTTC
TRBJ1-2	TRBD1	TRBV5-4	-	CASSPAFRYQGDYGYTF	TGTGCCAGCAGCCCAGCTTTCCGTTATCAGGGGGACTATGGCTACACCTTC
TRBJ2-2	TRBD1	TRBV11-3	-	CASSLGQGRSTGELFF	TGTGCCAGCAGCCTAGGACAGGGAAGAAGTACCGGGGAGCTGTTTTTT
TRBJ2-5	-	TRBV7-2	-	CASSTRTETQYF	TGTGCCAGCAGCACGCGAACAGAGACCCAGTACTTC
TRBJ2-7	-	TRBV4-3	-	CASSQGVSYEQYF	TGCGCCAGCAGCCAAGGTGTTAGCTACGAGCAGTACTTC
TRBJ2-5	TRBD1	TRBV28	few	CASTYRDRGQTQYF	TGTGCCAGCACGTACCGGGACAGGGGACAGACCCAGTACTTC
TRBJ1-1	-	TRBV15	-	CATSRDRGDTEAFF	TGTGCCACCAGCAGAGATCGGGGGGACACTGAAGCTTTCTTT
TRBJ2-2	-	TRBV7-3	-	CASSIDTNTGELFF	TGTGCCAGCAGCATCGACACAAACACCGGGGAGCTGTTTTTT
TRBJ1-2	-	TRBV18	once	CASSPDSSSGYTF	TGTGCCAGCTCACCGGACAGTTCGAGCGGCTACACCTTC
TRBJ2-5	-	TRBV2	-	CASRARQVQETQYF	TGTGCCAGCAGGGCTCGACAGGTCCAAGAGACCCAGTACTTC
TRBJ1-5	TRBD1	TRBV7-2	-	CASSSRGDSNQPQHF	TGTGCCAGCAGTTCAAGAGGGGACAGTAATCAGCCCCAGCATTTT
TRBJ1-5	-	TRBV11-2	-	CASSLDRDQPQHF	TGTGCCAGCAGCTTAGACAGGGATCAGCCCCAGCATTTT
TRBJ2-2	TRBD1	TRBV18	-	CASSSQGAKAGELFF	TGTGCCAGCTCATCACAGGGGGCAAAGGCCGGGGAGCTGTTTTTT
TRBJ2-3	-	TRBV2	-	CASTGEFGGAGDTQYF	TGTGCCAGCACCGGGGAGTTTGGGGGGGCTGGAGATACGCAGTATTTT
TRBJ2-1	-	TRBV11-1	-	CASSLTRRGEQFF	TGTGCCAGCAGCTTAACCCGGCGGGGTGAGCAGTTCTTC